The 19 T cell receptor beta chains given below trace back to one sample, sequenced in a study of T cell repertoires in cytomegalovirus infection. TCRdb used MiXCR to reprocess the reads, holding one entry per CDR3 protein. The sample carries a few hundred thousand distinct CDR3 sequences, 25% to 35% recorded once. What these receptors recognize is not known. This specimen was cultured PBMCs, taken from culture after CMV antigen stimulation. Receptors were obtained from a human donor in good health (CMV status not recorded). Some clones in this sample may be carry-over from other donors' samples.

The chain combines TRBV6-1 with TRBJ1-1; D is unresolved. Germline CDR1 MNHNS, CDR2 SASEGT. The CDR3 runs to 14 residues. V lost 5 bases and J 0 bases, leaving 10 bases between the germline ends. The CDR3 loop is CASSYGIMNTEAFF. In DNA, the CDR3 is TGTGCCAGCAGTTATGGGATAATGAACACTGAAGCTTTCTTT.

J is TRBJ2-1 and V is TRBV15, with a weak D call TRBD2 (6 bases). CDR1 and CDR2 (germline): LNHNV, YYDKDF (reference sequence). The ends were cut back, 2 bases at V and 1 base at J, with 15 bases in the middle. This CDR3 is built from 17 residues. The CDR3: CATSRRTLAISYNEQFF. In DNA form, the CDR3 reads TGTGCCACCAGCAGAAGGACCCTAGCGATTTCCTACAATGAGCAGTTCTTC.

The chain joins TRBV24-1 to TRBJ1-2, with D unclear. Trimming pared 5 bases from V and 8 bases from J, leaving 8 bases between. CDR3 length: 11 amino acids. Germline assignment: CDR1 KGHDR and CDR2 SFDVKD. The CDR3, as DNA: TGTGCCACCAGTGCAGGAAGGGGCTACACCTTC. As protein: CATSAGRGYTF.

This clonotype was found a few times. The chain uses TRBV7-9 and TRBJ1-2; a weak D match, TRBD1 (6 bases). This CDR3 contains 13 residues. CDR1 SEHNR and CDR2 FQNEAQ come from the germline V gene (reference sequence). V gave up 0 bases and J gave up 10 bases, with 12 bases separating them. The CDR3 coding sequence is TGTGCCAGCAGCTTAGCGGCCAGGGGTTACTACACCTTC. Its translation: CASSLAARGYYTF.

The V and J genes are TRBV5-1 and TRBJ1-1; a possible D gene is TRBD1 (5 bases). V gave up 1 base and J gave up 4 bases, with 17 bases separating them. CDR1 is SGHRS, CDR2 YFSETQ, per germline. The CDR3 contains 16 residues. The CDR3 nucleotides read TGCGCCAGCAGCTTGAACGCCGGGGCGCGGGGCACTGAAGCTTTCTTT. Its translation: CASSLNAGARGTEAFF.

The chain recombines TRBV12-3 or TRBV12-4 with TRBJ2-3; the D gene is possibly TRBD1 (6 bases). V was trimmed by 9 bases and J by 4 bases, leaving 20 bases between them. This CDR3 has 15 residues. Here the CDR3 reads CASKRGTLYPDTQYF. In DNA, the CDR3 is TGTGCCAGTAAGAGGGGGACCCTATACCCAGATACGCAGTATTTT.

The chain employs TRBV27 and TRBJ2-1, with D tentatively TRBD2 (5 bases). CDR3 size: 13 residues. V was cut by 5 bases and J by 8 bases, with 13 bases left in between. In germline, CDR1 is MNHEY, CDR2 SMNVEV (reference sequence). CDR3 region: CASSTYLGDEQFF. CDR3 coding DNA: TGTGCCAGCAGTACGTATTTGGGAGATGAGCAGTTCTTC.

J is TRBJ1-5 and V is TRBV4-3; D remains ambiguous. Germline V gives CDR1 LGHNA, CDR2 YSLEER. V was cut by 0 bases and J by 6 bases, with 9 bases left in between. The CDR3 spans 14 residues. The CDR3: CASSQDSRAQPQHF. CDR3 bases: TGCGCCAGCAGCCAAGATTCGCGGGCTCAGCCCCAGCATTTT.

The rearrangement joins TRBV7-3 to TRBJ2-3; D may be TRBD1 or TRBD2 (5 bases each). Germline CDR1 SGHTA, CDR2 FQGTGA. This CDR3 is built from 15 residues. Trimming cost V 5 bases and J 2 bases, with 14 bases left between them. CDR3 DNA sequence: TGTGCCAGCAGCCCCTGGGGGTCTAACACAGATACGCAGTATTTT. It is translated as CASSPWGSNTDTQYF.

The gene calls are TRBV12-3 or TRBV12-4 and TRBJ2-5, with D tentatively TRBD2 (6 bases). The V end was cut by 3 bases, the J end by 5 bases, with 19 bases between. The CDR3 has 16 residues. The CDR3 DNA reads TGTGCCAGCAGTTTTTCGGGATCCGCGGGGCGGGAGACCCAGTACTTC. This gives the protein CASSFSGSAGRETQYF.

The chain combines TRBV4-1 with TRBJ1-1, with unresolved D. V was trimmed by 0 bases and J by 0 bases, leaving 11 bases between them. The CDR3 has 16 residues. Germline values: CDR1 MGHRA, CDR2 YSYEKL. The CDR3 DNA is TGCGCCAGCAGCCAAGAGCCGGGCCCCATGAACACTGAAGCTTTCTTT. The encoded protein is CASSQEPGPMNTEAFF.

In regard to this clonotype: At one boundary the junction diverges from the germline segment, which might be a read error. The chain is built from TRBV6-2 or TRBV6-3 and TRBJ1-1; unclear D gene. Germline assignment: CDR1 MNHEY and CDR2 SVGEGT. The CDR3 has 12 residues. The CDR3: CATSPEVSEAFF. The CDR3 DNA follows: TGTGCCACCAGTCCAGAGGTGAGTGAAGCTTTCTTT.

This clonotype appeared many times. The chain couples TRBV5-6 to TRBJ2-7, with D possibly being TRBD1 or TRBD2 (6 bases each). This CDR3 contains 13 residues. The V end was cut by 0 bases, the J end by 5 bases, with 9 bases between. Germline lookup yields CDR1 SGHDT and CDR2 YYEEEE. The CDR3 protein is CASSLDGGDEQYV. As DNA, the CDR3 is TGTGCCAGCAGCTTGGACGGGGGCGACGAGCAGTACGTC.

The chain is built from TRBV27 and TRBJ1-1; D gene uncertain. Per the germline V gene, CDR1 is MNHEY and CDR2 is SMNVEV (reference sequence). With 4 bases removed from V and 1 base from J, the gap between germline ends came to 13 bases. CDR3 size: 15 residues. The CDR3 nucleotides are TGTGCCAGCAGTTCCCCGAATGACTGGAACACTGAAGCTTTCTTT. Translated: CASSSPNDWNTEAFF.

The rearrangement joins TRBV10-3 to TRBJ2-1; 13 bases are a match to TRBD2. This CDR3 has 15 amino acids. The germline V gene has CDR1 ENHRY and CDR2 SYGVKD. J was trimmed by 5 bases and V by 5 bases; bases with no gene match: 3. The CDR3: CAISWTSGRDNEQFF. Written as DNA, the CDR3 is TGTGCCATCAGTTGGACTAGCGGGAGAGACAATGAGCAGTTCTTC.

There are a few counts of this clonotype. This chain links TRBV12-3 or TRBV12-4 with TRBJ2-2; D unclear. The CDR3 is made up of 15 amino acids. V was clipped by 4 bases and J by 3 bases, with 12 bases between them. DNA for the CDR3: TGTGCCAGCAGTTCCCTCCCCGGGCACACCGGGGAGCTGTTTTTT. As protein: CASSSLPGHTGELFF.

The CDR3 loop reads CASSQLTGTGELFF. CDR3 nucleotides: TGTGCCAGCAGCCAATTGACAGGAACCGGGGAGCTGTTTTTT. The chain uses TRBV14 and TRBJ2-2; D may be TRBD1 (6 bases). Trimming shortened V by 2 bases and J by 5 bases, and 9 bases separated the two germline ends. This CDR3 is 14 amino acids long. CDR1 and CDR2 from the germline V gene are SGHDN and FVKESK.

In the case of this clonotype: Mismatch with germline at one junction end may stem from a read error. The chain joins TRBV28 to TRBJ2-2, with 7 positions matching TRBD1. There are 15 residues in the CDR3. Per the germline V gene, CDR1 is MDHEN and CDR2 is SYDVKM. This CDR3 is CASNLRQGNTGELFF. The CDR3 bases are TGTGCCAGCAATTTACGACAGGGTAACACCGGGGAGCTGTTTTTT.

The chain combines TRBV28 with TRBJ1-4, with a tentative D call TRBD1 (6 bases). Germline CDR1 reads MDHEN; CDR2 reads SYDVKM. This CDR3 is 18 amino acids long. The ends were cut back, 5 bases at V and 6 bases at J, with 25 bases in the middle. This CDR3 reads CASSVDRMRGANDEKLFF. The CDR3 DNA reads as TGTGCCAGCAGTGTTGACAGGATGAGGGGCGCAAATGATGAAAAACTGTTTTTT.